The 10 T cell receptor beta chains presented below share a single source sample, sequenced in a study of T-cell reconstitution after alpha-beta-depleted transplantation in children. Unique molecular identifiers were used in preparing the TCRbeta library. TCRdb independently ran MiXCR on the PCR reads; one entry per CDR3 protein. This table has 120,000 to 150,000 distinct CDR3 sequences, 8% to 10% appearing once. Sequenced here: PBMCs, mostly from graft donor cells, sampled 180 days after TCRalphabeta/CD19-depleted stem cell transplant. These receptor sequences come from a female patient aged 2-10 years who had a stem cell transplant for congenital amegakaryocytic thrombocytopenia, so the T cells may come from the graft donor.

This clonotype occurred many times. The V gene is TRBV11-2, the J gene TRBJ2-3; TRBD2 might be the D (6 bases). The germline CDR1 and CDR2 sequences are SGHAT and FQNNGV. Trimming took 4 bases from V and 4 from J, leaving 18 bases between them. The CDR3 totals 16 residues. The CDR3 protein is CASSSIAGSKADTQYF. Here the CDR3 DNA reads TGTGCCAGCAGCTCCATAGCCGGGAGCAAAGCAGATACGCAGTATTTT.

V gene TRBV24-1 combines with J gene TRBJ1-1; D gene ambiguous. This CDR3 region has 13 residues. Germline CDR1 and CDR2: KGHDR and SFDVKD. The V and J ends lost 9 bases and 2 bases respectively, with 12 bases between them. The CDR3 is CATGRTRNTEAFF. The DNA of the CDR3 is TGTGCCACCGGCCGCACCCGTAACACTGAAGCTTTCTTT.

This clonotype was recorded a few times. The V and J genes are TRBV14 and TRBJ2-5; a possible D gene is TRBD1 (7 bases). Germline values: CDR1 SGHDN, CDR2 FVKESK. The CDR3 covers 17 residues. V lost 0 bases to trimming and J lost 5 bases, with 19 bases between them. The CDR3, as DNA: TGTGCCAGCAGCCAAGAGTATGGCCAGGGGGGATGGGAGACCCAGTACTTC. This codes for CASSQEYGQGGWETQYF.

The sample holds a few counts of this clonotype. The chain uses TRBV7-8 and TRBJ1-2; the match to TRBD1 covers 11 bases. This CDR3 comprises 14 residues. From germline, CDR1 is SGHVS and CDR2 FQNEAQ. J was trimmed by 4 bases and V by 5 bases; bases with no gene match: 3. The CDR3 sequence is CASSGTGGSYGYTF. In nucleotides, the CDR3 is TGTGCCAGCAGCGGGACAGGGGGAAGCTATGGCTACACCTTC. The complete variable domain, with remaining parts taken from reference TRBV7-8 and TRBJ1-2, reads GAGVSQSPRYKVAKRGQDVALRCDPISGHVSLFWYQQALGQGPEFLTYFQNEAQLDKSGLPSDRFFAERPEGSVSTLKIQRTQQEDSAVYLCASSGTGGSYGYTFGSGTRLTVV.

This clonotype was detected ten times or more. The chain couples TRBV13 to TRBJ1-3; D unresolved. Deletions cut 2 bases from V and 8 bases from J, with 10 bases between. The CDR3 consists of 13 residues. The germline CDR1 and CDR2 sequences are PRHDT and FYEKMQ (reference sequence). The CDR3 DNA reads TGTGCCAGCAGCTTAATATGGACTGACACCATATATTTT. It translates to CASSLIWTDTIYF. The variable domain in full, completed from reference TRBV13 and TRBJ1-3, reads AAGVIQSPRHLIKEKRETATLKCYPIPRHDTVYWYQQGPGQDPQFLISFYEKMQSDKGSIPDRFSAQQFSDYHSELNMSSLELGDSALYFCASSLIWTDTIYFGEGSWLTVV.

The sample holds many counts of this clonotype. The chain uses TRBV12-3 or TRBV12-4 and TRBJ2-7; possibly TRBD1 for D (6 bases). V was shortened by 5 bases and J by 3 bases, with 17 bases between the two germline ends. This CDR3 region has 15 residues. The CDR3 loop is CASSRWDTSFYEQYF. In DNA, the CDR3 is TGTGCCAGCAGTAGATGGGACACCTCATTCTACGAGCAGTACTTC.

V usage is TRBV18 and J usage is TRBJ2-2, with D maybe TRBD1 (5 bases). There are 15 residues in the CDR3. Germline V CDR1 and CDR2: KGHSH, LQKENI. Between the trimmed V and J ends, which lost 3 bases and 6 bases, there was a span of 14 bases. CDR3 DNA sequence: TGTGCCAGCTCACCCCGTAGACAGTCTCCCGGGGAGCTGTTTTTT. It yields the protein CASSPRRQSPGELFF.

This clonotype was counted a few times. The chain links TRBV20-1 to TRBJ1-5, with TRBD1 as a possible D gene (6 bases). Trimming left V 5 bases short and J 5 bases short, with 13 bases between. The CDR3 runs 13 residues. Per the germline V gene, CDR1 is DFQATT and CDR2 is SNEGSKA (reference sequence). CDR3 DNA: TGCAGTGCTGCCGTCAGGGGACATCAGCCCCAGCATTTT. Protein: CSAAVRGHQPQHF.

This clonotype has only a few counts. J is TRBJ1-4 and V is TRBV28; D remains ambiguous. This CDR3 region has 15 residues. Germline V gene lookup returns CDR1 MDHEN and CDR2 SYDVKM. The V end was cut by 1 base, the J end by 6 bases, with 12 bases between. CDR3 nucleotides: TGTGCCAGCAGTTTATTAGGGCCCCTTCATGAAAAACTGTTTTTT. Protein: CASSLLGPLHEKLFF.

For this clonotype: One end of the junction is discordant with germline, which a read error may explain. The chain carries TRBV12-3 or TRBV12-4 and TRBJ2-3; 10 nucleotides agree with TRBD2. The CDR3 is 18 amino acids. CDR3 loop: CACSPREPGLAYTDTQYF. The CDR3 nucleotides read TGTGCCTGCAGTCCCCGGGAACCGGGACTAGCGTACACAGATACGCAGTATTTT.